The 29 T cell receptor beta chains below come from one sample, sequenced in a study of T cells in Graves' hyperthyroidism and ophthalmopathy. TCR beta CDR3 sequences were amplified from RNA transcripts. TCR CDR3 regions were first amplified by RT-PCR with HTBI primers. TCRdb re-derived calls from the multiplex PCR reads in MiXCR, one entry per CDR3 protein. This table holds nearly 600,000 distinct CDR3 sequences, 12% to 15% found once. Sequenced sample: blood. These receptor sequences come from a woman aged 18-29 years with Graves' ophthalmopathy.

This clonotype was observed a few times. A much larger clone is a single base away; this may be a read error. This chain uses TRBV30 with TRBJ1-5; possibly TRBD1 for D (5 bases). CDR1 GTSNPN and CDR2 SVGIG come from the germline V gene (reference sequence). Deletions cut 3 bases from V and 5 bases from J, with 11 bases between. The CDR3 is made up of 13 amino acids. The CDR3, as DNA: TGTGCCTGGAGCCCTCGCAGGGATCAGCCCCAGCATTTT. Its translation is CAWSPRRDQPQHF.

This clonotype has at least ten counts. V gene TRBV6-1 combines with J gene TRBJ1-4; 8 nucleotides match TRBD1. V shed 6 bases and J 6 bases; nucleotides not matched to a gene: 6. The CDR3 runs to 14 residues. From germline, CDR1 is MNHNS and CDR2 SASEGT. The DNA for the CDR3 is TGTGCCAGCAGAAAGACAGGGGTCGATGAAAAACTGTTTTTT. It codes for CASRKTGVDEKLFF.

This clonotype was detected many times. The chain recombines TRBV12-3 or TRBV12-4 with TRBJ2-7; D remains unclear. The CDR3 covers 13 residues. Deletions cut 5 bases from V and 3 bases from J, with 11 bases between. The CDR3 sequence: CASSPGRSYEQYF. CDR3 in DNA: TGTGCCAGCAGTCCCGGACGGAGCTACGAGCAGTACTTC.

In this sample, this clonotype turned up many times. The gene calls are TRBV9 and TRBJ1-5; D not resolved. This CDR3 spans 13 amino acids. The V gene lost 5 bases and the J gene lost 8 bases, with 14 bases spanning the gap. Per the germline V gene, CDR1 is SGDLS and CDR2 is YYNGEE. CDR3 in DNA: TGTGCCAGCAGAGACGGTAGGCTCAAGCCCCAGCATTTT. Translating gives CASRDGRLKPQHF.

The table lists this clonotype with a few counts. The chain has TRBV11-3 and TRBJ1-2, with TRBD1 matching over 10 bases. Trimming took 3 bases from V and 8 from J; bases not matched to a gene: 9. Germline V gene data show CDR1 as SGHNT and CDR2 as YENEEA. The CDR3 spans 15 residues. The CDR3 DNA reads as TGTGCCAGCAGCTTTGGGCAAGGGACAGGGGCCGGCTACACCTTC. Protein: CASSFGQGTGAGYTF.

This clonotype was observed a few times. An end of the junction differs from the germline gene, which may be a read error. The rearrangement links TRBV6-2 or TRBV6-3 to TRBJ2-5, with D unclear. This CDR3 comprises 14 residues. Germline values: CDR1 MNHEY, CDR2 SVGEGT. In DNA, the CDR3 is TGTACCAGCAGTTATGGCCTGCCCCAAGAGACCCAGTACTTC. Protein: CTSSYGLPQETQYF.

J is TRBJ1-5 and V is TRBV10-3; no definite D call. The V end lost 4 bases, the J end lost 5 bases, and 15 bases lay between the germline ends. CDR3 length: 15 amino acids. From germline, CDR1 is ENHRY and CDR2 SYGVKD. CDR3 bases: TGTGCCATCAGTGGGGGTGAGACTAAAGATCAGCCCCAGCATTTT. It encodes CAISGGETKDQPQHF.

This clonotype was counted at least ten times. The genes are TRBV28 and TRBJ2-5; 10 bases agree with TRBD1. With V trimmed by 4 bases and J by 4 bases, 3 bases remained unmatched. The CDR3 contains 14 residues. Germline-derived CDR1 and CDR2 are MDHEN and SYDVKM. The CDR3 DNA reads TGTGCCAGCAGTTGGGACAGGGGAGGAGAGACCCAGTACTTC. This encodes CASSWDRGGETQYF.

This clonotype was recorded at least ten times. The chain recombines TRBV7-2 with TRBJ1-2; D unclear. Germline V gene data show CDR1 as SGHTA and CDR2 as FQGNSA. This CDR3 is built from 13 residues. Trimming left V 5 bases short and J 8 bases short, with 15 bases between. The CDR3 is CASSQSGLGGYTF. In DNA, the CDR3 is TGTGCCAGCAGCCAAAGTGGGCTCGGCGGCTACACCTTC.

This clonotype was seen at least ten times. This chain joins TRBV4-1 and TRBJ1-1; D not certain. This CDR3 spans 16 amino acids. CDR1 MGHRA and CDR2 YSYEKL come from the germline V gene. Trimming cost V 1 base and J 0 bases, with 12 bases left between them. CDR3 nucleotide sequence: TGCGCCAGCAGCCAAGCCAGCGTGAACATGAACACTGAAGCTTTCTTT. It specifies CASSQASVNMNTEAFF.

Ten or more counts support this clonotype. The chain uses TRBV28 and TRBJ1-2; D is unresolved. The CDR3 sequence is 13 residues long. Trimming shortened V by 2 bases and J by 2 bases, and 6 bases separated the two germline ends. CDR1 and CDR2 (germline): MDHEN, SYDVKM. The DNA of the CDR3 is TGTGCCAGCAGTTTAAAAGGGAACTATGGCTACACCTTC. Its protein is CASSLKGNYGYTF.

The CDR3, as DNA: TGTGCCAGTACCCGGGACAGGGGAATCGACGGAAACACCATATATTTT. The encoded protein is CASTRDRGIDGNTIYF. The V call is TRBV9, the J call TRBJ1-3; 10 bases align to TRBD1. The V segment lost 8 bases and the J segment 4 bases; nucleotides outside the gene matches: 12. CDR1 and CDR2 (germline): SGDLS, YYNGEE. The CDR3 totals 16 residues. Full variable domain (remainder filled in from reference TRBV9 and TRBJ1-3): DSGVTQTPKHLITATGQRVTLRCSPRSGDLSVYWYQQSLDQGLQFLIQYYNGEERAKGNILERFSAQQFPDLHSELNLSSLELGDSALYFCASTRDRGIDGNTIYFGEGSWLTVV.

In its sample, this clonotype was seen a few times. The chain recombines TRBV7-2 with TRBJ2-7, with 7 bases fitting TRBD2. The CDR3 is 16 residues long. V lost 1 base, J lost 3 bases, and 9 bases stayed unmatched. Germline V lookup: CDR1 SGHTA, CDR2 FQGNSA. DNA for the CDR3: TGTGCCAGCAGCTTAGGATTCTCGGCTAGCGGCTACGAGCAGTACTTC. It translates to CASSLGFSASGYEQYF.

This clonotype was found many times. J is TRBJ2-6 and V is TRBV2, with no clear D. Germline CDR1 and CDR2: SNHLY and FYNNEI. Trimming left V 7 bases short and J 2 bases short, with 12 bases between. The CDR3 has 15 amino acids. CDR3 in DNA: TGTGCCAGCAAGTACCCCGTGGCTGGGGCCAACGTCCTGACTTTC. Protein sequence: CASKYPVAGANVLTF. Variable domain in full (rest from reference TRBV2 and TRBJ2-6): EPEVTQTPSHQVTQMGQEVILRCVPISNHLYFYWYRQILGQKVEFLVSFYNNEISEKSEIFDDQFSVERPDGSNFTLKIRSTKLEDSAMYFCASKYPVAGANVLTFGAGSRLTVL.

The table lists this clonotype with many counts. V is TRBV9 and J is TRBJ2-7, with D possibly being TRBD1 (5 bases). This CDR3 has 13 residues. Germline V gives CDR1 SGDLS, CDR2 YYNGEE. V lost 3 bases and J 6 bases, leaving 13 bases between the germline ends. CDR3 coding DNA: TGTGCCAGCAGCGCCAACCTTGACAGCGAGCAGTACTTC. Protein sequence: CASSANLDSEQYF. Full variable domain (rest looked up from reference TRBV9 and TRBJ2-7): DSGVTQTPKHLITATGQRVTLRCSPRSGDLSVYWYQQSLDQGLQFLIQYYNGEERAKGNILERFSAQQFPDLHSELNLSSLELGDSALYFCASSANLDSEQYFGPGTRLTVT.

The chain has TRBV4-1 and TRBJ2-5; TRBD2 matches 8 bases. The CDR3 contains 16 residues. Trimming removed 0 bases from V and 5 bases from J; junction bases left unmatched: 8. Per germline, CDR1 MGHRA and CDR2 YSYEKL. The CDR3 DNA follows: TGCGCCAGCAGCCAAGATCTGGCTAGCGGGTTTGAGACCCAGTACTTC. This gives the protein CASSQDLASGFETQYF.

This clonotype was observed a few times. The chain recombines TRBV28 with TRBJ1-1; maybe TRBD1 (6 bases). The length of the CDR3 is 14 residues. Trimming left V 8 bases short and J 5 bases short, with 18 bases between. Germline V gives CDR1 MDHEN, CDR2 SYDVKM. The CDR3 DNA is TGTGCCAGCTCGACGGGGGCGCTCCGGACTGAAGCTTTCTTT. This encodes CASSTGALRTEAFF.

The sample holds a few counts of this clonotype. The chain is built from TRBV7-8 and TRBJ1-1; D not certain. Germline CDR1 is SGHVS and CDR2 is FQNEAQ. This CDR3 has 14 residues. V gave up 5 bases and J gave up 2 bases, with 12 bases separating them. CDR3 loop: CASSRWAFNTEAFF. DNA of the CDR3: TGTGCCAGCAGCCGATGGGCCTTCAACACTGAAGCTTTCTTT. The variable domain in full, with the rest retrieved from reference TRBV7-8 and TRBJ1-1, is GAGVSQSPRYKVAKRGQDVALRCDPISGHVSLFWYQQALGQGPEFLTYFQNEAQLDKSGLPSDRFFAERPEGSVSTLKIQRTQQEDSAVYLCASSRWAFNTEAFFGQGTRLTVV.

V is TRBV12-3 or TRBV12-4 and J is TRBJ2-2; D might be TRBD2 (5 bases). V shed 3 bases and J shed 5 bases, with 13 bases lying between them. The length of the CDR3 is 15 residues. The DNA of the CDR3 is TGTGCCAGCAGTTTGGTTAGCGCAAATACCGGGGAGCTGTTTTTT. Amino acids: CASSLVSANTGELFF.

Remarks on this clonotype: Since no conserved phenylalanine or tryptophan closes the CDR3, a read error is the likely cause. The rearrangement uses TRBV18 and TRBJ1-2; D is uncertain. This CDR3 region has 15 residues. Germline V gives CDR1 KGHSH, CDR2 LQKENI. V lost 3 bases, J lost 2 bases, and 13 bases lay in between. The CDR3 sequence: CASSPTDGRNYGYTL. DNA of the CDR3: TGTGCCAGCTCACCCACCGACGGAAGAAACTATGGCTACACCCTC.

The table lists this clonotype with a few counts. The chain couples TRBV12-5 to TRBJ1-4; D not certain. The CDR3 runs 15 residues. Looked up from germline, CDR1 is LGHNT and CDR2 is FRNRAP. With 4 bases removed from V and 4 bases from J, the gap between germline ends came to 13 bases. The CDR3 DNA reads TGTGCTAGTGGTTCTGGTAGCAGCGGTAATGAAAAACTGTTTTTT. Protein product: CASGSGSSGNEKLFF.

This sequence joins TRBV9 and TRBJ2-7; perhaps TRBD2 as D (6 bases). Germline values: CDR1 SGDLS, CDR2 YYNGEE. The ends were cut back, 0 bases at V and 4 bases at J, with 14 bases in the middle. CDR3 size: 15 residues. CDR3 sequence reads: CASSVASGDWYEQYF. The DNA of the CDR3 is TGTGCCAGCAGCGTAGCGTCGGGAGATTGGTACGAGCAGTACTTC. Full variable domain (rest looked up from reference TRBV9 and TRBJ2-7): DSGVTQTPKHLITATGQRVTLRCSPRSGDLSVYWYQQSLDQGLQFLIQYYNGEERAKGNILERFSAQQFPDLHSELNLSSLELGDSALYFCASSVASGDWYEQYFGPGTRLTVT.

This clonotype came up many times. The chain is built from TRBV11-2 and TRBJ1-6; no firm D call. Per the germline V gene, CDR1 is SGHAT and CDR2 is FQNNGV. V lost 0 bases to trimming and J lost 3 bases, with 3 bases between them. The length of the CDR3 is 14 residues. The CDR3 region has the DNA TGTGCCAGCAGCTTAGACAGCTATAATTCACCCCTCCACTTT. This gives the protein CASSLDSYNSPLHF.

In this sample, this clonotype turned up many times. The V and J genes are TRBV28 and TRBJ1-1; no definite D call. Germline assignment: CDR1 MDHEN and CDR2 SYDVKM. The CDR3 runs to 16 residues. Trimming pared 6 bases from V and 5 bases from J, leaving 22 bases between. The CDR3 nucleotides are TGTGCCAGCAGGCCAGGCGGTAGGCAGATTTGGACTGAAGCTTTCTTT. It specifies CASRPGGRQIWTEAFF.

Concerning this clonotype itself: This could be a read error, since a much larger clone is one nucleotide away. V is TRBV7-3 and J is TRBJ2-1; possible D gene TRBD2, 5 bases. The CDR3 totals 16 residues. Germline V CDR1 and CDR2: SGHTA, FQGTGA. Trimming took off 2 bases at V and 2 bases at J, with 13 bases between the two ends. CDR3 in amino acids: CASSLQARGTYNEQFF. CDR3 in DNA: TGTGCCAGCAGCTTACAGGCGAGAGGGACCTACAATGAGCAGTTCTTC.

Ten or more counts support this clonotype. The rearrangement links TRBV3-1 to TRBJ1-1; no firm D call. There are 14 residues in the CDR3. The germline gives CDR1 LGHDT, CDR2 YNNKEL (reference sequence). Trimming pared 4 bases from V and 0 bases from J, leaving 9 bases between. This CDR3 reads CASSRNRLNTEAFF. In DNA, the CDR3 is TGTGCCAGCAGCCGAAACCGTCTGAACACTGAAGCTTTCTTT.

The gene calls are TRBV9 and TRBJ2-3; 8 bases match TRBD1. This CDR3 comprises 15 residues. The V and J ends lost 2 bases and 2 bases, in that order; junction bases with no gene match: 4. Germline values: CDR1 SGDLS, CDR2 YYNGEE. The DNA of the CDR3 is TGTGCCAGCAGCGTTGGGACAGGAAACACAGATACGCAGTATTTT. Translated: CASSVGTGNTDTQYF.

The chain joins TRBV18 to TRBJ2-7; a possible D gene is TRBD2 (5 bases). The CDR3 is 15 amino acids. Germline lookup yields CDR1 KGHSH and CDR2 LQKENI. V shed 2 bases and J shed 5 bases, with 16 bases lying between them. The CDR3 coding sequence is TGTGCCAGCTCACCATCGAGGGCCGGCGTGAACGAGCAGTACTTC. The encoded protein is CASSPSRAGVNEQYF.

Ten or more counts support this clonotype. V is TRBV7-9 and J is TRBJ2-3, with TRBD1 matching over 7 bases. The length of the CDR3 is 22 residues. In germline, CDR1 is SEHNR, CDR2 FQNEAQ (reference sequence). The junction had 24 bases not matched to a gene; V was cut back by 1 base and J by 2 bases. The CDR3 region has the DNA TGTGCCAGCAGCTTAGACCCTACGACAGGGTACGACGGAAACTCAAACACAGATACGCAGTATTTT. Translation gives CASSLDPTTGYDGNSNTDTQYF. The full variable domain, in which reference TRBV7-9 and TRBJ2-3 provide the parts outside the CDR3, is DTGVSQNPRHKITKRGQNVTFRCDPISEHNRLYWYRQTLGQGPEFLTYFQNEAQLEKSRLLSDRFSAERPKGSFSTLEIQRTEQGDSAMYLCASSLDPTTGYDGNSNTDTQYFGPGTRLTVL.